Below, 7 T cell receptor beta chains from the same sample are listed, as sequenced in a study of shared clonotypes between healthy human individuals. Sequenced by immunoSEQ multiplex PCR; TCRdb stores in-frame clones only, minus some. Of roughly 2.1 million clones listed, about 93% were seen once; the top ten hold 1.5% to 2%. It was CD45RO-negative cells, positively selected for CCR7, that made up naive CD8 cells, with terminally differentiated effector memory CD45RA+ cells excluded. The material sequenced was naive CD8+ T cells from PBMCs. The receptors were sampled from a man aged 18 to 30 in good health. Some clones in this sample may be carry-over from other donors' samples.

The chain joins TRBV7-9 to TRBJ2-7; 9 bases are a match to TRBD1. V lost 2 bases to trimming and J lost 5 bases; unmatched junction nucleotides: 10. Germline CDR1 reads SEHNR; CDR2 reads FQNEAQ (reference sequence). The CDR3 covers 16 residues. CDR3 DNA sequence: TGTGCCAGCAGCTTAATGGAAGGACAGGGGTTCGACGAGCAGTACTTC. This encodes CASSLMEGQGFDEQYF.

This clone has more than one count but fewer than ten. CDR3 region: CASSLLSVNTEAFF. The DNA for the CDR3 is TGTGCCAGCAGTTTACTTTCAGTGAACACTGAAGCTTTCTTT. The chain links TRBV28 to TRBJ1-1; D ambiguous. CDR1 is MDHEN and CDR2 is SYDVKM in the germline V gene. Deletions cut 2 bases from V and 0 bases from J, with 7 bases between. This CDR3 has 14 amino acids. The variable domain in full, completed from reference TRBV28 and TRBJ1-1, reads DVKVTQSSRYLVKRTGEKVFLECVQDMDHENMFWYRQDPGLGLRLIYFSYDVKMKEKGDIPEGYSVSREKKERFSLILESASTNQTSMYLCASSLLSVNTEAFFGQGTRLTVV.

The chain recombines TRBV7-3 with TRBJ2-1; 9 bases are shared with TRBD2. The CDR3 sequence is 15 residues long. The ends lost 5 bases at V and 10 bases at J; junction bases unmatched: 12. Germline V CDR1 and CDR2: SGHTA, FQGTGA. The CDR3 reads CASSEAAGGPWEQFF. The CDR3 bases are TGTGCCAGCAGCGAGGCAGCGGGAGGACCTTGGGAGCAGTTCTTC.

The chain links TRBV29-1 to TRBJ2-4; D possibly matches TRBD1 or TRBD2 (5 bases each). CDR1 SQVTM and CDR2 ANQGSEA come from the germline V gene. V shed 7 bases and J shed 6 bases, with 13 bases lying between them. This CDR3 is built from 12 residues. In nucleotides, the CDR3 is TGCAGCGCGTCGGGACCCGGAAACATTCAGTACTTC. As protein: CSASGPGNIQYF.

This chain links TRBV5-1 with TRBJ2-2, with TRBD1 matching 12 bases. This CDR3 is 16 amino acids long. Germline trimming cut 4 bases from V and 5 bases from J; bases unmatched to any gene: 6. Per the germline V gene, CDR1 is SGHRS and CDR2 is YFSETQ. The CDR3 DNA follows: TGCGCCAGCAGCCTGGGACAGGGGGCTATTACCGGGGAGCTGTTTTTT. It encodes CASSLGQGAITGELFF.

In DNA, the CDR3 is TGTGCCAGCAGCCAGGAAATAAGCGGGAGGGCCCCCTACGAGCAGTACTTC. Its protein product is CASSQEISGRAPYEQYF. This chain links TRBV14 with TRBJ2-7; 10 bases fit TRBD2. Unmatched junction bases numbered 10, after V lost 3 bases and J lost 2 bases. The V gene's germline CDR1 is SGHDN and CDR2 FVKESK. This CDR3 contains 17 residues.

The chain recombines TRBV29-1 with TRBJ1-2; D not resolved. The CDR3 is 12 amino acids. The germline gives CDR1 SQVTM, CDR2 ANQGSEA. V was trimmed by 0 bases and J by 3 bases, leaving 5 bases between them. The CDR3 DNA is TGCAGCGTTGAAGAGTTGGACTATGGCTACACCTTC. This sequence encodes CSVEELDYGYTF.